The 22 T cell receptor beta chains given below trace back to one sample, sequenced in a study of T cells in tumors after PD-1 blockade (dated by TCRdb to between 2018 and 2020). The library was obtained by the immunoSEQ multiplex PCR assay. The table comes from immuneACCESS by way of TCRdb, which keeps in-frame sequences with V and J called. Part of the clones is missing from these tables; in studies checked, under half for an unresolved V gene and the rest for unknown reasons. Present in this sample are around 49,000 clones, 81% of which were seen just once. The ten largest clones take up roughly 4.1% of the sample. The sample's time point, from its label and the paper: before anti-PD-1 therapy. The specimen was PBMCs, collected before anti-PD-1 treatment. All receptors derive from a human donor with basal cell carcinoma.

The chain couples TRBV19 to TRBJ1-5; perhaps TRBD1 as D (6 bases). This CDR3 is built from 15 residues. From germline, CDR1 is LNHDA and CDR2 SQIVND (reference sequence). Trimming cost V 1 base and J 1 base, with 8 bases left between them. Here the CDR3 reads CASSIGTASNQPQHF. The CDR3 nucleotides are TGTGCCAGTAGTATAGGGACAGCCAGCAATCAGCCCCAGCATTTT.

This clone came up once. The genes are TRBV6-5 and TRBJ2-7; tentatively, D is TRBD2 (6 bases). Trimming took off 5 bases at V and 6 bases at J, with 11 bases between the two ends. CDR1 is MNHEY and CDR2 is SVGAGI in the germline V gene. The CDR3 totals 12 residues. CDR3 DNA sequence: TGTGCCAGCAGTCCCGGGGGAGGCGAGCAGTACTTC. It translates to CASSPGGGEQYF.

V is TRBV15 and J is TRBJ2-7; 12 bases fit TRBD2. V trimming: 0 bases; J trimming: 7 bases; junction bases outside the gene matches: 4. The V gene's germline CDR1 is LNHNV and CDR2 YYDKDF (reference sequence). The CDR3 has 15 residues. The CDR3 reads CATSRDLAGGREQYF. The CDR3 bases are TGTGCCACCAGCAGAGATCTAGCGGGGGGGAGGGAGCAGTACTTC.

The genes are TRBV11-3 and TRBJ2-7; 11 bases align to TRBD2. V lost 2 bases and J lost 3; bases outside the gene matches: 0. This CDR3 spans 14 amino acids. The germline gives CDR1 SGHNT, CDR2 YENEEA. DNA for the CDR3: TGTGCCAGCAGCTTAACTAGCGGGGGCTACGAGCAGTACTTC. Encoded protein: CASSLTSGGYEQYF.

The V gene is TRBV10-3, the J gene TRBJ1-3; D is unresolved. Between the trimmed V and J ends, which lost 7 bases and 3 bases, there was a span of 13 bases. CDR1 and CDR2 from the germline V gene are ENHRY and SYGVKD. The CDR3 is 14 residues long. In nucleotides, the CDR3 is TGTGCCATCACGGAGCCAACACTTGGAAACACCATATATTTT. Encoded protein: CAITEPTLGNTIYF.

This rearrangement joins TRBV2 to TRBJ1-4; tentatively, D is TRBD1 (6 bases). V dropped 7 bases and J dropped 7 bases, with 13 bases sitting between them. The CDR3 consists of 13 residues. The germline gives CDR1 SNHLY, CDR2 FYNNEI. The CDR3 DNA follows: TGTGCCAGCAAATTACAGGGAGGTGAAAAACTGTTTTTT. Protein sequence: CASKLQGGEKLFF.

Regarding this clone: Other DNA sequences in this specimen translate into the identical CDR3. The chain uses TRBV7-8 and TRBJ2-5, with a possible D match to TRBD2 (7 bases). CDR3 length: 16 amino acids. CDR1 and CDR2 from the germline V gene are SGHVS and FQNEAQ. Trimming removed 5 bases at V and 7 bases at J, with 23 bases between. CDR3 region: CASSPDGGGGGGTQYF. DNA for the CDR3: TGTGCCAGCAGCCCGGACGGAGGGGGGGGCGGGGGGACCCAGTACTTC.

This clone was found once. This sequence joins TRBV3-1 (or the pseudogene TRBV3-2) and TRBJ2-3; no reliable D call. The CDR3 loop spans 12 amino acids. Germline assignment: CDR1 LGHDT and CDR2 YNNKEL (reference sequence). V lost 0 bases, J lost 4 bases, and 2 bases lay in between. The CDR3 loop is CASSQEADTQYF. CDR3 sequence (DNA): TGTGCCAGCAGCCAAGAGGCAGATACGCAGTATTTT.

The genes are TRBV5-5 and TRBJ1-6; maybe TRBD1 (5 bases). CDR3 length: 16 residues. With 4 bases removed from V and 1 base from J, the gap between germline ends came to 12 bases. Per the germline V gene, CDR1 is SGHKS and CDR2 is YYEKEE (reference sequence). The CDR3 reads CASSPQGGSYNSPLHF. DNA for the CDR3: TGTGCCAGCAGCCCCCAGGGCGGGTCCTATAATTCACCCCTCCACTTT.

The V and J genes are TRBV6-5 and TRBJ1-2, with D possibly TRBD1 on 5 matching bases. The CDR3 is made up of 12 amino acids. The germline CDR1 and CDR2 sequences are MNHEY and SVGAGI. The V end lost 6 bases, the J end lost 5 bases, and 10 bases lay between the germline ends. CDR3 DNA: TGTGCCAGCAGCGGGACGGAATATGGCTACACCTTC. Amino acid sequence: CASSGTEYGYTF.

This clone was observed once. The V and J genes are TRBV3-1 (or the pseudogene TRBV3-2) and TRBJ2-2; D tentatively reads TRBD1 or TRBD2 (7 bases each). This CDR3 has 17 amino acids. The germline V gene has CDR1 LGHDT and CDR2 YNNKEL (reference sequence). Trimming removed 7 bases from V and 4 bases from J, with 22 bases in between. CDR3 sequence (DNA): TGTGCCAGCACCCCCCTCCAGGGGGGGCGGTCCACCGGGGAGCTGTTTTTT. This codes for CASTPLQGGRSTGELFF.

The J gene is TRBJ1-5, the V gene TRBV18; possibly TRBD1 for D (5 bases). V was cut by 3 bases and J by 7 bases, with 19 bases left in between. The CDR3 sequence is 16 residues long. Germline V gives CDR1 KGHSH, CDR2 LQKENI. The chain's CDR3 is CASSPMGRTKGQPQHF. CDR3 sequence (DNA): TGTGCCAGCTCACCCATGGGGCGGACGAAAGGGCAGCCCCAGCATTTT. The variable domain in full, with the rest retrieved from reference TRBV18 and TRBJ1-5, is NAGVMQNPRHLVRRRGQEARLRCSPMKGHSHVYWYRQLPEEGLKFMVYLQKENIIDESGMPKERFSAEFPKEGPSILRIQQVVRGDSAAYFCASSPMGRTKGQPQHFGDGTRLSIL.

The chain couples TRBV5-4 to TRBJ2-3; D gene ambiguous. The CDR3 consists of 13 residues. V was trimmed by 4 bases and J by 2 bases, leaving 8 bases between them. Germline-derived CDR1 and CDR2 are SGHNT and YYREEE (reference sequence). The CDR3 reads CASSPDITDTQYF. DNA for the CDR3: TGTGCCAGCAGCCCTGACATCACAGATACGCAGTATTTT.

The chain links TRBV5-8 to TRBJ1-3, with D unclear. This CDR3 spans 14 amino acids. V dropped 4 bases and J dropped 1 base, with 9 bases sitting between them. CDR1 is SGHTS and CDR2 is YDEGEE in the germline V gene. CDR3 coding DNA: TGTGCCAGCAGCCGAGGGAGTTCTGGAAACACCATATATTTT. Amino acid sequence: CASSRGSSGNTIYF. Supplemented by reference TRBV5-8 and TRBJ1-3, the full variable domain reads EAGVTQSPTHLIKTRGQQATLRCSPISGHTSVYWYQQALGLGLQFLLWYDEGEERNRGNFPPRFSGRQFPNYSSELNVNALELEDSALYLCASSRGSSGNTIYFGEGSWLTVV.

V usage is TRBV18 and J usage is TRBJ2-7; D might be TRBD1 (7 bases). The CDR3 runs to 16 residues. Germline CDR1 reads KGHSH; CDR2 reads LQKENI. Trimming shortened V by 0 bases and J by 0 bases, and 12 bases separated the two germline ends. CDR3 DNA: TGTGCCAGCTCACCACCGGCAGGGGGGAGCTCCTACGAGCAGTACTTC. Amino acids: CASSPPAGGSSYEQYF.

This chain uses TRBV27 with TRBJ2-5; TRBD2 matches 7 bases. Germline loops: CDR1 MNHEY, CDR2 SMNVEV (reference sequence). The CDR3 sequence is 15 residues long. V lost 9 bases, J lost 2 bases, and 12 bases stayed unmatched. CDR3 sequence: CASRPGGTTQETQYF. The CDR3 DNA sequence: TGTGCCAGTAGGCCGGGCGGGACTACACAAGAGACCCAGTACTTC.

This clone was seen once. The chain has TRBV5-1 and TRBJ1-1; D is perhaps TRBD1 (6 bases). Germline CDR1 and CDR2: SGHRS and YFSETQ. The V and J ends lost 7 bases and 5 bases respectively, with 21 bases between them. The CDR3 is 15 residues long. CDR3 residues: CASSELGGRGTEAFF. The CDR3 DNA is TGCGCCAGCTCGGAACTCGGGGGGCGGGGGACTGAAGCTTTCTTT.

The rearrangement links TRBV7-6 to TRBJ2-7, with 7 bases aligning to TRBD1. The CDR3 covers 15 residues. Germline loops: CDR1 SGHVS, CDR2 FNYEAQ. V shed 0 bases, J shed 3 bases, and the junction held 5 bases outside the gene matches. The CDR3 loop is CASSLAEGAGYEQYF. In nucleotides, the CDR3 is TGTGCCAGCAGCTTAGCTGAGGGGGCGGGCTACGAGCAGTACTTC.

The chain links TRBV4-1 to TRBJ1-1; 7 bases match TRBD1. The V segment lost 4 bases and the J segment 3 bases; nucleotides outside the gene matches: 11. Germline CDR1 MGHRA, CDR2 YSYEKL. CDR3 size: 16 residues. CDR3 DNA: TGCGCCAGCAGCCCTGCGTCGACAGGGATCGACACTGAAGCTTTCTTT. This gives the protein CASSPASTGIDTEAFF.

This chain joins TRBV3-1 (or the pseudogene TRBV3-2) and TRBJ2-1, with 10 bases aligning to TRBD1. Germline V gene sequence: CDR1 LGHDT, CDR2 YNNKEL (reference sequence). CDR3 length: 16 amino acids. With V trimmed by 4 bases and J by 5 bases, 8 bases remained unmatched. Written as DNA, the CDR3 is TGTGCCAGCAGCCGACCCGGACAGGGGGGCAACAATGAGCAGTTCTTC. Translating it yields CASSRPGQGGNNEQFF.

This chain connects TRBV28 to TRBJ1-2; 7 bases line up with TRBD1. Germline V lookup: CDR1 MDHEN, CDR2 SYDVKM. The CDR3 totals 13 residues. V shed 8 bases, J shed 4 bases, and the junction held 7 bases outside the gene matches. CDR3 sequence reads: CASGRTGPYGYTF. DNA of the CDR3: TGTGCCAGCGGCCGGACAGGACCCTATGGCTACACCTTC.

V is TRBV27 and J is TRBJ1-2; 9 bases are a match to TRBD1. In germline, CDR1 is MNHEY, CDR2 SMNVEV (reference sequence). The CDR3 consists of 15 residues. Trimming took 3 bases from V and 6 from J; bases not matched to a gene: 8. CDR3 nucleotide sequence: TGTGCCAGCAGTTTGGTCGGGACAGGGTTTCATGGCTACACCTTC. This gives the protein CASSLVGTGFHGYTF.